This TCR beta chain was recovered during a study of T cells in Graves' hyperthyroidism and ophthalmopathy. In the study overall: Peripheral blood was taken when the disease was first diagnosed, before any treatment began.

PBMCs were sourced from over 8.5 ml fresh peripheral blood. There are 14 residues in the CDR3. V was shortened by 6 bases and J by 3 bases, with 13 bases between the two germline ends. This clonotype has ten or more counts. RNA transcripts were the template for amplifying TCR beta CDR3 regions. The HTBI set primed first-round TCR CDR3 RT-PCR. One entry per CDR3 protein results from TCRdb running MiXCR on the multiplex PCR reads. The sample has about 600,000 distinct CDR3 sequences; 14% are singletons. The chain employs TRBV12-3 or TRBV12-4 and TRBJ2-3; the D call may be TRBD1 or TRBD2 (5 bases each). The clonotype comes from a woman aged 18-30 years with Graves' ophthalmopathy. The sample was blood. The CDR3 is CASSPRGPTDTQYF. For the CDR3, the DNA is TGTGCCAGCAGCCCCCGGGGACCGACAGATACGCAGTATTTT.